The source of this T cell receptor (beta chain) is a study of CD8+ T cells in alopecia areata. Study-wide background: Treated individuals took tofacitinib by mouth, 5 to 10 mg twice daily. Patients remained on tofacitinib for 6 to 18 months and then went 6 months without it.

This clone was detected once. Its specificity is not known. The V segment lost 4 bases and the J segment 0 bases; nucleotides outside the gene matches: 7. This CDR3 is 15 amino acids long. Germline V gives CDR1 SGDLS, CDR2 YYNGEE. Points from the study as a whole: The study also sequences resident alphabeta T cells of normal skin in scalp samples.

Collection of lesional scalp punch biopsies and peripheral blood was performed in alopecia areata patients. RNA was extracted and reverse transcribed into cDNA as the sequencing template. Sequencing was performed with immunoSEQ multiplex PCR; in TCRdb, only in-frame clones are kept and a portion is missing. The profile shows roughly 180,000 clones, about 63% of them singletons. This specimen was CD4+ T cells sorted from blood, taken at week 0. V and J are TRBV9 and TRBJ2-7; TRBD1 matches 7 bases. This sequence was found in a human donor with alopecia areata. CDR3 amino acids: CASSLGGLDSYEQYF. CDR3 sequence (DNA): TGTGCCAGCAGCTTAGGGGGCTTGGACTCCTACGAGCAGTACTTC.